Presented here are 12 T cell receptor beta chains from one specimen sequenced in a study of T cells after yellow fever vaccination. In TCRdb, the 5' RACE reads were re-called with MiXCR into one record per CDR3 protein. The sample contains some 100,000 distinct CDR3 sequences, about 8.4% of which appear only once. The specimen comprised CD8+ T cells not binding an NS4B(214-222) dextramer, sorted from PBMCs, sampled around 15 days after the first yellow fever vaccination. Source of these receptors: a young man who received the YFV17D yellow fever vaccine.

This clonotype was detected a few times. V and J are TRBV7-2 and TRBJ1-2; maybe TRBD1 (6 bases). Germline V gene lookup returns CDR1 SGHTA and CDR2 FQGNSA. This CDR3 contains 13 residues. V was cut by 2 bases and J by 4 bases, with 8 bases left in between. CDR3: CASSLWGPYGYTF. The CDR3 coding sequence is TGTGCCAGCAGCTTATGGGGGCCCTATGGCTACACCTTC. The variable domain in full, with the rest retrieved from reference TRBV7-2 and TRBJ1-2, is GAGVSQSPSNKVTEKGKDVELRCDPISGHTALYWYRQSLGQGLEFLIYFQGNSAPDKSGLPSDRFSAERTGGSVSTLTIQRTQQEDSAVYLCASSLWGPYGYTFGSGTRLTVV.

This clonotype turned up a few times. This rearrangement joins TRBV20-1 to TRBJ1-5, with D possibly matching TRBD1 (5 bases). Trimming left V 0 bases short and J 0 bases short, with 18 bases between. CDR3 length: 18 residues. The germline CDR1 and CDR2 sequences are DFQATT and SNEGSKA (reference sequence). The CDR3 DNA reads as TGCAGTGCTAGAGAGATGGGGGTAGAGGGATATAGCAATCAGCCCCAGCATTTT. Translation: CSAREMGVEGYSNQPQHF.

This clonotype was found a few times. V gene TRBV7-2 combines with J gene TRBJ2-4, with TRBD1 matching over 10 bases. The CDR3 spans 16 residues. Germline CDR1 SGHTA, CDR2 FQGNSA. Trimming took 5 bases from V and 7 from J; bases not matched to a gene: 11. The CDR3 here is CASSPRQGARRNIQYF. The CDR3 coding sequence is TGTGCCAGCAGCCCACGACAGGGGGCGCGTCGGAACATTCAGTACTTC.

This clonotype was picked up many times. The rearrangement uses TRBV6-5 and TRBJ2-5; TRBD1 or TRBD2 may be the D gene (5 bases each). The CDR3 is made up of 12 amino acids. Germline V lookup: CDR1 MNHEY, CDR2 SVGAGI. The germline V and J ends were trimmed by 4 bases and 5 bases, with 8 bases remaining between them. The chain's CDR3 is CASSWDGETQYF. The DNA of the CDR3 is TGTGCCAGCAGTTGGGACGGGGAGACCCAGTACTTC.

This clonotype has more than one count but fewer than ten. This chain connects TRBV20-1 to TRBJ1-1; 7 nucleotides match TRBD1. With V trimmed by 4 bases and J by 7 bases, 12 bases remained unmatched. Germline loops: CDR1 DFQATT, CDR2 SNEGSKA (reference sequence). The CDR3 covers 14 residues. CDR3 loop: CSATSVDRADEAFF. CDR3 bases: TGCAGTGCTACCTCCGTTGACAGGGCCGATGAAGCTTTCTTT.

The V gene is TRBV7-9, the J gene TRBJ2-1; 8 positions match TRBD2. Trimming removed 2 bases from V and 4 bases from J; junction bases left unmatched: 4. Germline-derived CDR1 and CDR2 are SEHNR and FQNEAQ (reference sequence). The CDR3 has 15 residues. The CDR3 nucleotides are TGTGCCAGCAGCTTACCACTAGCGGTTTACAATGAGCAGTTCTTC. Translation: CASSLPLAVYNEQFF.

In its sample, this clonotype was seen a few times. The V call is TRBV4-1, the J call TRBJ1-1; D remains unclear. The CDR3 is 14 amino acids. Per germline, CDR1 MGHRA and CDR2 YSYEKL. Trimming pared 4 bases from V and 2 bases from J, leaving 11 bases between. CDR3 region: CASSLRVTNTEAFF. CDR3 sequence (DNA): TGCGCCAGCAGCCTAAGGGTAACCAACACTGAAGCTTTCTTT.

The genes are TRBV5-3 and TRBJ1-5; D gene unclear. TRBV5-3 is labeled an ORF, and its function is uncertain. V was clipped by 4 bases and J by 8 bases, with 7 bases between them. This CDR3 is 11 amino acids long. The CDR3 DNA follows: TGTGCCAGAAGCGTCAGAGAGCCCCAGCATTTT. It yields the protein CARSVREPQHF.

The chain couples TRBV29-1 to TRBJ2-1, with D perhaps matching TRBD1 or TRBD2 (5 bases each). In germline, CDR1 is SQVTM, CDR2 ANQGSEA. The CDR3 extends over 13 amino acids. Trimming stripped 6 bases from V and 12 bases from J, with 21 bases between. CDR3 sequence reads: CSVRDGNSWGQFF. Written as DNA, the CDR3 is TGCAGCGTCCGGGACGGGAATTCTTGGGGGCAGTTCTTC.

This clonotype has a count of ten or more. This chain links TRBV4-1 with TRBJ2-2; maybe TRBD2 (5 bases). This CDR3 comprises 14 residues. Germline V CDR1 and CDR2: MGHRA, YSYEKL. Trimming took off 0 bases at V and 5 bases at J, with 7 bases between the two ends. The CDR3, as DNA: TGCGCCAGCAGCCAAGATCCGGGGACCGGGGAGCTGTTTTTT. Its translation is CASSQDPGTGELFF.

This clonotype was seen ten or more times. The chain links TRBV13 to TRBJ2-3; D unresolved. Trimming cost V 3 bases and J 0 bases, with 4 bases left between them. The CDR3 totals 13 residues. Per the germline V gene, CDR1 is PRHDT and CDR2 is FYEKMQ (reference sequence). In DNA, the CDR3 is TGTGCCAGCAGCTTGGAGAGCACAGATACGCAGTATTTT. This sequence encodes CASSLESTDTQYF.

This clonotype appeared many times. This chain links TRBV29-1 with TRBJ2-7; 7 nucleotides match TRBD2. This CDR3 is built from 13 residues. Germline V lookup: CDR1 SQVTM, CDR2 ANQGSEA. V lost 4 bases, J lost 3 bases, and 6 bases stayed unmatched. Written as DNA, the CDR3 is TGCAGCGTTGGTCGGCGGGGGAACTACGAGCAGTACTTC. The encoded protein is CSVGRRGNYEQYF.